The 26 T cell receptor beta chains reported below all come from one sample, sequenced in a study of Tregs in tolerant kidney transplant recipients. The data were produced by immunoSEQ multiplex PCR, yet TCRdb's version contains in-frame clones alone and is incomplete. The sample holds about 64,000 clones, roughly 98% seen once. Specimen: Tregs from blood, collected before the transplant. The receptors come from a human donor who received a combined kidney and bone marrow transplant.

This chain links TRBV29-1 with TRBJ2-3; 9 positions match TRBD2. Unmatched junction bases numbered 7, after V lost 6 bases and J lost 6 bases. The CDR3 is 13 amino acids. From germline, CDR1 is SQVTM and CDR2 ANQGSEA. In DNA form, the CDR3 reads TGCAGCGTCCGCGGGGGGGGCAGGGATACGCAGTATTTT. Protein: CSVRGGGRDTQYF.

The CDR3: CASSSFSGRDTGELFF. CDR3 bases: TGTGCCAGCAGCTCGTTTAGCGGGAGGGACACCGGGGAGCTGTTTTTT. This chain uses TRBV11-3 with TRBJ2-2; 11 nucleotides agree with TRBD2. Germline V CDR1 and CDR2: SGHNT, YENEEA. The CDR3 length is 16 residues. V lost 4 bases to trimming and J lost 3 bases; unmatched junction nucleotides: 4.

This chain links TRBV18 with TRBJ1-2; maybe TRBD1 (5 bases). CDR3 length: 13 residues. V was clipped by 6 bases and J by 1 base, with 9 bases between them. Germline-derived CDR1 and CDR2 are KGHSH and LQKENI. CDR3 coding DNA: TGTGCCAGCTCTAAAGGGGATAACTATGGCTACACCTTC. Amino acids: CASSKGDNYGYTF. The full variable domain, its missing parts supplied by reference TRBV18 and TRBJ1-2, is NAGVMQNPRHLVRRRGQEARLRCSPMKGHSHVYWYRQLPEEGLKFMVYLQKENIIDESGMPKERFSAEFPKEGPSILRIQQVVRGDSAAYFCASSKGDNYGYTFGSGTRLTVV.

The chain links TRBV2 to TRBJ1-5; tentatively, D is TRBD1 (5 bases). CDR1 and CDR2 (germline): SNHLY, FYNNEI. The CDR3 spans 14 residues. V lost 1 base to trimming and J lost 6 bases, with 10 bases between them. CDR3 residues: CASSEGQGLQPQHF. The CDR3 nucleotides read TGTGCCAGCAGTGAAGGCCAGGGACTTCAGCCCCAGCATTTT.

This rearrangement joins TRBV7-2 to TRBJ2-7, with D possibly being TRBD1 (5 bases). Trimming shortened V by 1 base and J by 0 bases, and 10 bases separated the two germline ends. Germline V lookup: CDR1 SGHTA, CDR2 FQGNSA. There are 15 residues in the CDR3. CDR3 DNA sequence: TGTGCCAGCAGCTTAGGGGGCGGTGCCTCCTACGAGCAGTACTTC. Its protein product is CASSLGGGASYEQYF.

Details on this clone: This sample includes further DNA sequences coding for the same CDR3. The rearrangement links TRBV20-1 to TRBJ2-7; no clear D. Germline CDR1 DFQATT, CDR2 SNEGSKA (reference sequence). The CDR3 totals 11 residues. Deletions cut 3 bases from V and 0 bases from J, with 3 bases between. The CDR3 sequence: CSARSSYEQYF. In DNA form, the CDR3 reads TGCAGTGCTAGGAGCTCCTACGAGCAGTACTTC.

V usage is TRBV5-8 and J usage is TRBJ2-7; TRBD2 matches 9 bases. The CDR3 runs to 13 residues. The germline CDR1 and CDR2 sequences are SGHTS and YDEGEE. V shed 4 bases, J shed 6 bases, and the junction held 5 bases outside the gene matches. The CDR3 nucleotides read TGTGCCAGCAGCACGGGACTAGCAGTCGAGCAGTACTTC. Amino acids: CASSTGLAVEQYF.

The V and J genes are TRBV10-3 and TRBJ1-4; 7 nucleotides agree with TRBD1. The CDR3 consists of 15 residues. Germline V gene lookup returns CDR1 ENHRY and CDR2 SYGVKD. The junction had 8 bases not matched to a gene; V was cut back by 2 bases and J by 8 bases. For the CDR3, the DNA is TGTGCCATCAGTGAGACAGGGGCGAGAGGGGAAAAACTGTTTTTT. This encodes CAISETGARGEKLFF.

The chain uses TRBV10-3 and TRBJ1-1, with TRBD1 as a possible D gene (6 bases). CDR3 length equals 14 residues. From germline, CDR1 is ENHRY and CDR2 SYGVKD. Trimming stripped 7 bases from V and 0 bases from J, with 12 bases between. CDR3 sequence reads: CAITRTAMNTEAFF. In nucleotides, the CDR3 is TGTGCCATCACTAGGACAGCTATGAACACTGAAGCTTTCTTT.

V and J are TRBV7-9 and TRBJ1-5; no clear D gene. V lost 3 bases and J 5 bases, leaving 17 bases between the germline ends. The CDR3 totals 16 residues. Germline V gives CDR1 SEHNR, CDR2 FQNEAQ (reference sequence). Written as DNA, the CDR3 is TGTGCCAGCAGCTTCAGCGGGTTGGATGGCTATCAGCCCCAGCATTTT. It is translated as CASSFSGLDGYQPQHF.

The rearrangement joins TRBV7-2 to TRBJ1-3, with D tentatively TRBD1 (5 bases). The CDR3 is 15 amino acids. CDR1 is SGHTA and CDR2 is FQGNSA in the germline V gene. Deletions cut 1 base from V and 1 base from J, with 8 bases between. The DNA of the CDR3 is TGTGCCAGCAGCTTAGAAACAGGATCTGGAAACACCATATATTTT. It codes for CASSLETGSGNTIYF. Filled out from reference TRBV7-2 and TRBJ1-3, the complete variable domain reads GAGVSQSPSNKVTEKGKDVELRCDPISGHTALYWYRQSLGQGLEFLIYFQGNSAPDKSGLPSDRFSAERTGGSVSTLTIQRTQQEDSAVYLCASSLETGSGNTIYFGEGSWLTVV.

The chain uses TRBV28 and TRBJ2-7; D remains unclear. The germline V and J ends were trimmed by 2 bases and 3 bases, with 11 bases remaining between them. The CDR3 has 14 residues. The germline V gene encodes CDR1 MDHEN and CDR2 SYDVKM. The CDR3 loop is CASSLSHSVYEQYF. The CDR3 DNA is TGTGCCAGCAGTTTAAGCCACAGTGTCTACGAGCAGTACTTC. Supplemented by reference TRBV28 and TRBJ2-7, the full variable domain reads DVKVTQSSRYLVKRTGEKVFLECVQDMDHENMFWYRQDPGLGLRLIYFSYDVKMKEKGDIPEGYSVSREKKERFSLILESASTNQTSMYLCASSLSHSVYEQYFGPGTRLTVT.

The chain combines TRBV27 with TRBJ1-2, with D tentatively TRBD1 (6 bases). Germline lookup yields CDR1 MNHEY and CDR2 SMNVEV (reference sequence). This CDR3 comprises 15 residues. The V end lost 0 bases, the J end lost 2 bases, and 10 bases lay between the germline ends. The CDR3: CASSLSFQGNYGYTF. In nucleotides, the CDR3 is TGTGCCAGCAGTTTATCTTTTCAGGGGAACTATGGCTACACCTTC.

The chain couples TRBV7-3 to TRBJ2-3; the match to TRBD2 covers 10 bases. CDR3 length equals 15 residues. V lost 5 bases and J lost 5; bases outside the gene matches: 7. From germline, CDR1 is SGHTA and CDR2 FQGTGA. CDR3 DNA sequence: TGTGCCAGCAGCGAACAAAGCGGGGGGGAAGATACGCAGTATTTT. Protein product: CASSEQSGGEDTQYF. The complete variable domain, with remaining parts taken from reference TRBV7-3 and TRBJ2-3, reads GAGVSQTPSNKVTEKGKYVELRCDPISGHTALYWYRQSLGQGPEFLIYFQGTGAADDSGLPNDRFFAVRPEGSVSTLKIQRTERGDSAVYLCASSEQSGGEDTQYFGPGTRLTVL.

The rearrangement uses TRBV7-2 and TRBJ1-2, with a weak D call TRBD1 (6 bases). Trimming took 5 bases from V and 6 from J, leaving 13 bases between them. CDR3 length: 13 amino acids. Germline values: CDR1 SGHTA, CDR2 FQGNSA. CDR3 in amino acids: CASSETGLDGYTF. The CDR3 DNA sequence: TGTGCCAGCAGCGAAACAGGGCTTGATGGCTACACCTTC.

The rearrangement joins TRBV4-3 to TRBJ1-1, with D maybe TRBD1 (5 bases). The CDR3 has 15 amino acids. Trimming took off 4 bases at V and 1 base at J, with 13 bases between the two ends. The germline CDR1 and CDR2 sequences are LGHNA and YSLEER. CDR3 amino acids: CASSPGMSGNTEAFF. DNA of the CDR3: TGCGCCAGCAGCCCAGGGATGTCGGGGAACACTGAAGCTTTCTTT.

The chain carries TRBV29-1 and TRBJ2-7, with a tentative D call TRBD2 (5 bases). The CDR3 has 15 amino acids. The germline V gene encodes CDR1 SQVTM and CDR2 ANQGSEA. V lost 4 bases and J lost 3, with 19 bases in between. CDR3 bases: TGCAGCGTTGGATCCAGCAGAGACTATCACTACGAGCAGTACTTC. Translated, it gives CSVGSSRDYHYEQYF.

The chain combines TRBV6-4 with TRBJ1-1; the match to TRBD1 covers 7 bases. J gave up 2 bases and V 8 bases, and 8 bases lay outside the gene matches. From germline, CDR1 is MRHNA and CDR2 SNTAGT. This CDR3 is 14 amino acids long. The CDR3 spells CASQNRGPNTEAFF. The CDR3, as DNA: TGTGCCAGCCAAAACAGGGGACCAAACACTGAAGCTTTCTTT.

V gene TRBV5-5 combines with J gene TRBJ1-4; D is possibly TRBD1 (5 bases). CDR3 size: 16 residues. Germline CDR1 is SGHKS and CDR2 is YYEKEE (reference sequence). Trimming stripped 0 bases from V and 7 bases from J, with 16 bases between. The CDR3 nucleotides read TGTGCCAGCAGCTTGGCTCCGGGGGATCAGAGTGAAAAACTGTTTTTT. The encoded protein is CASSLAPGDQSEKLFF.

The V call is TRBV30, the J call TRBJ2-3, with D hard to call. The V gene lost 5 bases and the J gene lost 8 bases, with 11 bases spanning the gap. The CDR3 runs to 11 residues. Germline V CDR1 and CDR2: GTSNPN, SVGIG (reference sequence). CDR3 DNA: TGTGCCTGGGGGCCTACCGGTACGCAGTATTTT. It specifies CAWGPTGTQYF.

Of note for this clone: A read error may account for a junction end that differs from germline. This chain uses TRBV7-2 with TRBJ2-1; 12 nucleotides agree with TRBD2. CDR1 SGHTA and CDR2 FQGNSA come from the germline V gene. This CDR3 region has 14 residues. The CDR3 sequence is CASSLAGGHVEQFF. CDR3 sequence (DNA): TGTGCCAGCAGCCTAGCGGGGGGGCACGTTGAGCAGTTCTTC.

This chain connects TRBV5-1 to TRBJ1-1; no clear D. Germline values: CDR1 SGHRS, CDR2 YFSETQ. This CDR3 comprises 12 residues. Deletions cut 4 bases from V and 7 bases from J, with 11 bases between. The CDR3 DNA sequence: TGCGCCAGCAGCGGCGGTCTCGGTGAAGCTTTCTTT. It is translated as CASSGGLGEAFF.

In DNA form, the CDR3 reads TGTGCTAGTGGTTTCGGCTACGAGCAGTACTTC. It encodes CASGFGYEQYF. J is TRBJ2-7 and V is TRBV12-5; D is unclear. The length of the CDR3 is 11 residues. Trimming left V 3 bases short and J 3 bases short, with 3 bases between. CDR1 is LGHNT, CDR2 FRNRAP, per germline.

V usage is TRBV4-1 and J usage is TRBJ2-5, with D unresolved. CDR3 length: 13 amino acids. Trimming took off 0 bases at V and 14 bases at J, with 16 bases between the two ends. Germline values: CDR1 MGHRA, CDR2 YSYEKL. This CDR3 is CASSQDRPQAVYF. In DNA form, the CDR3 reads TGCGCCAGCAGCCAAGATCGACCGCAGGCTGTTTACTTC.

DNA for the CDR3: TGTGCCAGCAGCCCCAGACGGGGAGATACGCAGTATTTT. Protein sequence: CASSPRRGDTQYF. The V gene is TRBV4-2, the J gene TRBJ2-3, with a weak D call TRBD2 (5 bases). V gave up 4 bases and J gave up 5 bases, with 10 bases separating them. The CDR3 has 13 residues. Germline V gene lookup returns CDR1 LGHNA and CDR2 YNFKEQ.

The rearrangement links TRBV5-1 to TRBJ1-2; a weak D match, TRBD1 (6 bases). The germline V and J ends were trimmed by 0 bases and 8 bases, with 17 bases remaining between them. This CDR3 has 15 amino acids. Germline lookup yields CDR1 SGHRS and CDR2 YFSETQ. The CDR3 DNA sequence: TGCGCCAGCAGCTTGGCAGGGGAACCTGCGAGAGGCTACACCTTC. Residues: CASSLAGEPARGYTF. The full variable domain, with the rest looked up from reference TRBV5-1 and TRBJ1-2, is KAGVTQTPRYLIKTRGQQVTLSCSPISGHRSVSWYQQTPGQGLQFLFEYFSETQRNKGNFPGRFSGRQFSNSRSEMNVSTLELGDSALYLCASSLAGEPARGYTFGSGTRLTVV.